The sequence of this T cell receptor (beta chain) was determined in a study of technical replicates of blood from a handful of donors. TCRdb keeps only in-frame clones here, not all; method: immunoSEQ multiplex PCR. This table has tens of thousands of clones, 92% appearing once. This CDR3 comprises 13 residues. Trimming removed 5 bases from V and 5 bases from J; junction bases left unmatched: 4. Germline assignment: CDR1 PRHDT and CDR2 FYEKMQ (reference sequence). The TCR sequence derives from a human donor in good health. The chain links TRBV13 to TRBJ2-7; 9 positions match TRBD1. Sample: T cells isolated from PBMCs. The CDR3 nucleotides read TGTGCCAGCAGCCTGGACAGGGGTCACGAGCAGTACTTC. This codes for CASSLDRGHEQYF.